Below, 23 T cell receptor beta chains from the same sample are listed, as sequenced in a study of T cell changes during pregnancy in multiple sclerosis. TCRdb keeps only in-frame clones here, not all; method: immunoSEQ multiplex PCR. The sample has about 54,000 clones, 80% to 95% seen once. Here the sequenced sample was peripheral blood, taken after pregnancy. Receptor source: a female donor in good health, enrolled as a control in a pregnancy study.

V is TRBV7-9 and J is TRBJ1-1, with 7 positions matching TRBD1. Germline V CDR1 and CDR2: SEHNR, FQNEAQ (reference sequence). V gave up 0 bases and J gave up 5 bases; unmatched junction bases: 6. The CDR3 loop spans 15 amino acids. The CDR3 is CASSLAVGGITEAFF. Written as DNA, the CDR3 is TGTGCCAGCAGCTTAGCGGTAGGGGGCATAACTGAAGCTTTCTTT. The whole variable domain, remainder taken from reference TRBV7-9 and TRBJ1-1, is DTGVSQNPRHKITKRGQNVTFRCDPISEHNRLYWYRQTLGQGPEFLTYFQNEAQLEKSRLLSDRFSAERPKGSFSTLEIQRTEQGDSAMYLCASSLAVGGITEAFFGQGTRLTVV.

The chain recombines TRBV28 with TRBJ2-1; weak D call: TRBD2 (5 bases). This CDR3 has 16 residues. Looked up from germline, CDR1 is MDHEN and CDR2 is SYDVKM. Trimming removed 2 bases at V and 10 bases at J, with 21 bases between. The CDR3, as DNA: TGTGCCAGCAGTTTAAGGTCGAGGGCAGAGCACGGGGAGCAGTTCTTC. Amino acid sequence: CASSLRSRAEHGEQFF.

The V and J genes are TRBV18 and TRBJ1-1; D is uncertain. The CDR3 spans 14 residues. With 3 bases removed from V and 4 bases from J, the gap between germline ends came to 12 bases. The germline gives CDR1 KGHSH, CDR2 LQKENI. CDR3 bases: TGTGCCAGCTCACCCCCGGGCGGGAGCACTGAAGCTTTCTTT. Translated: CASSPPGGSTEAFF.

The CDR3 loop reads CASSQAGQGYEQYF. The CDR3 DNA reads TGCGCCAGCAGCCAAGCGGGACAGGGTTACGAGCAGTACTTC. This rearrangement joins TRBV4-3 to TRBJ2-7, with 9 bases that match TRBD1. V gave up 1 base and J gave up 4 bases; unmatched junction bases: 2. CDR3 length equals 14 residues. Germline loops: CDR1 LGHNA, CDR2 YSLEER.

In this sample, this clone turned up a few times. The CDR3: CASSSQPGGGYTF. CDR3 bases: TGTGCCAGCAGCTCCCAGCCGGGGGGGGGCTACACCTTC. V is TRBV9 and J is TRBJ1-2, with a tentative D call TRBD1 (5 bases). From germline, CDR1 is SGDLS and CDR2 YYNGEE. This CDR3 region has 13 residues. Trimming removed 4 bases at V and 8 bases at J, with 15 bases between.

The CDR3 is CARRGLAGKSTDTQYF. The CDR3 coding sequence is TGTGCCAGAAGGGGGCTAGCGGGGAAAAGCACAGATACGCAGTATTTT. The chain recombines TRBV21-1 with TRBJ2-3; the table calls TRBD2, which could not be checked here. TRBV21-1 represents a pseudogene. The CDR3 length is 16 residues.

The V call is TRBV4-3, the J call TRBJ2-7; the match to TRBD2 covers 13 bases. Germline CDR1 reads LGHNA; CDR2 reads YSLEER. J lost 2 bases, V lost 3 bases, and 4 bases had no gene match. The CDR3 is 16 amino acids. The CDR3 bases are TGCGCCAGCAGCCACGCGGGACTAGCGGGACCCTACGAGCAGTACTTC. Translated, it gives CASSHAGLAGPYEQYF.

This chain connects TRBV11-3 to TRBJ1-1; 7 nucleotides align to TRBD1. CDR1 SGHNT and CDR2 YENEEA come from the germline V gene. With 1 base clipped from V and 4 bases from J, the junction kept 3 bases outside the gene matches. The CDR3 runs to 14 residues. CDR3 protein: CASSLGNRGTEAFF. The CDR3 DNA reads TGTGCCAGCAGCTTAGGGAACAGGGGCACTGAAGCTTTCTTT.

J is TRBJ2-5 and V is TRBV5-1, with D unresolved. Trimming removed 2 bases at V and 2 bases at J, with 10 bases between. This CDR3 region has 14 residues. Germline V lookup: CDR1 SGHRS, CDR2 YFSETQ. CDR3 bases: TGCGCCAGCAGCTTTTCCGGGTCGCAAGAGACCCAGTACTTC. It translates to CASSFSGSQETQYF.

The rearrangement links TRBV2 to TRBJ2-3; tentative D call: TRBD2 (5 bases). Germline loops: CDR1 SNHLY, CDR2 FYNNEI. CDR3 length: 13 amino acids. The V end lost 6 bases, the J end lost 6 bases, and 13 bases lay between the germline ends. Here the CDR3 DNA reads TGTGCCAGCAGCCCGTCTAGCTGGGATACGCAGTATTTT. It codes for CASSPSSWDTQYF.

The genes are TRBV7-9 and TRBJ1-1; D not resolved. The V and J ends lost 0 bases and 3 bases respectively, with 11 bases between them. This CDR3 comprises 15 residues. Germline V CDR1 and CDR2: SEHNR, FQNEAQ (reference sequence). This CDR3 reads CASSLARGGYTEAFF. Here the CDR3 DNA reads TGTGCCAGCAGCTTAGCGAGAGGTGGGTACACTGAAGCTTTCTTT.

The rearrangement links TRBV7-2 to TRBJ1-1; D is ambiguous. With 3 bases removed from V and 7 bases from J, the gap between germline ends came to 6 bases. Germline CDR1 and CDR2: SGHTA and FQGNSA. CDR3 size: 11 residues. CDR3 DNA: TGTGCCAGCAGCTTCCCGGGTGAAGCTTTCTTT. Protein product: CASSFPGEAFF. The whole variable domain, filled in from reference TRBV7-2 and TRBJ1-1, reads GAGVSQSPSNKVTEKGKDVELRCDPISGHTALYWYRQSLGQGLEFLIYFQGNSAPDKSGLPSDRFSAERTGGSVSTLTIQRTQQEDSAVYLCASSFPGEAFFGQGTRLTVV.

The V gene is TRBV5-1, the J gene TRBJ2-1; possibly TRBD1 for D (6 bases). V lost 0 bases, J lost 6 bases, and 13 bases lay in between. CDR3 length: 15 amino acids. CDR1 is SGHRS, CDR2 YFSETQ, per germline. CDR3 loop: CASSLGQGTVNEQFF. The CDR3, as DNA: TGCGCCAGCAGCTTGGGTCAGGGGACCGTCAATGAGCAGTTCTTC.

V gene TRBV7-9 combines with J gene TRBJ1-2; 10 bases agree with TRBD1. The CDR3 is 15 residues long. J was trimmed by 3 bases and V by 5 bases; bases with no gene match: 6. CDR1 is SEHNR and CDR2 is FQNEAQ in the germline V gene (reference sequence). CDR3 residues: CASSPPTGGYYGYTF. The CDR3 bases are TGTGCCAGCAGCCCCCCGACAGGGGGCTACTATGGCTACACCTTC.

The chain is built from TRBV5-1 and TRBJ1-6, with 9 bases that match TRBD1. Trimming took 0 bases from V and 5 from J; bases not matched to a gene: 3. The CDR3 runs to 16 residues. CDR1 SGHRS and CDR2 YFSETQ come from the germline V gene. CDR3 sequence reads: CASSLGQGVNNSPLHF. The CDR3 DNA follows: TGCGCCAGCAGCTTGGGACAGGGGGTTAATAATTCACCCCTCCACTTT.

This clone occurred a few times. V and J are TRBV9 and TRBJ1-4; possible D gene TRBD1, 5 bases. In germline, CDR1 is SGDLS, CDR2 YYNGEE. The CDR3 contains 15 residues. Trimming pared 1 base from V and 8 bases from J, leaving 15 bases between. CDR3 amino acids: CASSVRGRASEKLFF. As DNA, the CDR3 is TGTGCCAGCAGCGTAAGGGGCAGGGCAAGCGAAAAACTGTTTTTT.

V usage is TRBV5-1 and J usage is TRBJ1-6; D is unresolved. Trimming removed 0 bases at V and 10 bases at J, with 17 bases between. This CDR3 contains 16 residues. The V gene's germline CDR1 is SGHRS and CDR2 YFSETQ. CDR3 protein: CASSLGPLRVESPLHF. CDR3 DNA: TGCGCCAGCAGCTTGGGACCTTTGAGGGTTGAGTCACCCCTCCACTTT.

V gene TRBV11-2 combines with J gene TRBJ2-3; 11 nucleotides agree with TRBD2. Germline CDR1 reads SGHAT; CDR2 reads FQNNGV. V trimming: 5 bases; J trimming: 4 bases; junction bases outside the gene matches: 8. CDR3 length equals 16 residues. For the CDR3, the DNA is TGTGCCAGCAGCGTTCTAGCGGGAGGAGGGGCAGATACGCAGTATTTT. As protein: CASSVLAGGGADTQYF.

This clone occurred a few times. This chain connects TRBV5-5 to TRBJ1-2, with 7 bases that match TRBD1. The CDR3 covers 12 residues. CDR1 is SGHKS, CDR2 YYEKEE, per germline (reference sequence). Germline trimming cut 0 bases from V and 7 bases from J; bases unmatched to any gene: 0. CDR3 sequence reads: CASSLEGAGYTF. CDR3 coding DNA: TGTGCCAGCAGCTTGGAGGGGGCTGGCTACACCTTC.

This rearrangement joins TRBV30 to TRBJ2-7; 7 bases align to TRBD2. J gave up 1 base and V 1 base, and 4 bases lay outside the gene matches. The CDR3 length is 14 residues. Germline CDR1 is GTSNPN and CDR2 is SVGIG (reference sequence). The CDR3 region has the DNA TGTGCCTGGAGTGGGTCGGGGGGATCCTACGAGCAGTACTTC. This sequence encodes CAWSGSGGSYEQYF.

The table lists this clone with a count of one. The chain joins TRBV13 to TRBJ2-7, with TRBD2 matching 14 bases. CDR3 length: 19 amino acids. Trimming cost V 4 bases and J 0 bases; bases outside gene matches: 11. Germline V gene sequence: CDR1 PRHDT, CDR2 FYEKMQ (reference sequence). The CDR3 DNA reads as TGTGCCAGCAGCTCACCGGGACTAGCGGGAGTCTTCAGCTCCTACGAGCAGTACTTC. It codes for CASSSPGLAGVFSSYEQYF.

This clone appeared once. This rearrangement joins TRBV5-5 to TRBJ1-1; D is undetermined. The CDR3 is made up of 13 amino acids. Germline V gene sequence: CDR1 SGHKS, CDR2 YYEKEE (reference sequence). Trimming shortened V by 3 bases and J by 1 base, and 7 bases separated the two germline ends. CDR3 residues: CASSYLSNTEAFF. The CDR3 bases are TGTGCCAGCAGCTATCTCTCGAACACTGAAGCTTTCTTT.

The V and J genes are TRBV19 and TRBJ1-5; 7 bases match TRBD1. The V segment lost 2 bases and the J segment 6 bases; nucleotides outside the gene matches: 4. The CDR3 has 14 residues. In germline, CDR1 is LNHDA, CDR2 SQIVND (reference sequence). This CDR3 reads CASSIRGGFQPQHF. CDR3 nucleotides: TGTGCCAGTAGTATAAGAGGGGGCTTTCAGCCCCAGCATTTT.